Below, 20 T cell receptor beta chains from the same sample are listed, as sequenced in a study of T cell responses to AZD1222 COVID-19 vaccine. Clones were read by immunoSEQ multiplex PCR, and TCRdb kept only the in-frame ones, dropping some. The repertoire holds some 150,000 clones, roughly 88% seen once, with 1.9% in the top ten. The sequencing here drew on peripheral blood, taken 28 days after the second AZD1222 dose. These receptors originate from an adult who received the AZD1222 COVID-19 vaccine.

This chain links TRBV6-6 with TRBJ2-7; no clear D gene. The CDR3 has 12 residues. Germline V CDR1 and CDR2: MNHNY, SVGAGI (reference sequence). The V end was cut by 4 bases, the J end by 2 bases, with 6 bases between. The CDR3 DNA follows: TGTGCCAGCAGTTCGATTACCTACGAGCAGTACTTC. Residues: CASSSITYEQYF.

CDR3 residues: CGIAGGAITEAFF. CDR3 nucleotides: TGCGGTATCGCAGGGGGCGCGATTACTGAAGCTTTCTTT. V usage is TRBV29-1 and J usage is TRBJ1-1; 8 nucleotides line up with TRBD1. The CDR3 length is 13 residues. CDR1 is SQVTM, CDR2 ANQGSEA, per germline.

This chain uses TRBV5-4 with TRBJ2-1, with 10 nucleotides matching TRBD1. Germline V gives CDR1 SGHNT, CDR2 YYREEE (reference sequence). Losses at the gene ends were 1 base for V and 3 bases for J; bases not matched to a gene: 1. The CDR3 loop spans 15 amino acids. The CDR3 sequence is CASSLWTGGYNEQFF. Here the CDR3 DNA reads TGTGCCAGCAGCTTGTGGACAGGGGGCTACAATGAGCAGTTCTTC.

The J gene is TRBJ1-2, the V gene TRBV3-1 (or the pseudogene TRBV3-2), with D possibly TRBD1 on 5 matching bases. This CDR3 comprises 15 residues. Germline CDR1 is LGHDT and CDR2 is YNNKEL (reference sequence). The ends were cut back, 5 bases at V and 1 base at J, with 14 bases in the middle. The CDR3 DNA reads as TGTGCCAGCAGCTCCTTGGGGGGAATTAACTATGGCTACACCTTC. This gives the protein CASSSLGGINYGYTF.

Here the CDR3 reads CASSDVGDTQYF. In nucleotides, the CDR3 is TGTGCCAGCAGTGATGTTGGAGATACGCAGTATTTT. This chain links TRBV2 with TRBJ2-3; no clear D gene. V lost 3 bases and J lost 5, with 6 bases in between. Germline V gives CDR1 SNHLY, CDR2 FYNNEI. This CDR3 has 12 amino acids.

This chain joins TRBV5-6 and TRBJ1-1, with a tentative D call TRBD1 (5 bases). The CDR3 spans 14 residues. CDR1 is SGHDT and CDR2 is YYEEEE in the germline V gene. Trimming shortened V by 0 bases and J by 5 bases, and 11 bases separated the two germline ends. The CDR3 reads CASSLAEGRTEAFF. The CDR3 region has the DNA TGTGCCAGCAGCTTGGCCGAGGGACGGACTGAAGCTTTCTTT.

The rearrangement links TRBV7-9 to TRBJ2-2; D is unclear. The V end was cut by 2 bases, the J end by 0 bases, with 4 bases between. This CDR3 region has 14 residues. In germline, CDR1 is SEHNR, CDR2 FQNEAQ (reference sequence). CDR3 sequence reads: CASSLSTNTGELFF. CDR3 sequence (DNA): TGTGCCAGCAGCTTATCGACGAACACCGGGGAGCTGTTTTTT.

The V and J genes are TRBV6-1 and TRBJ1-2; D possibly corresponds to TRBD1 (5 bases). This CDR3 spans 15 amino acids. V shed 1 base and J shed 4 bases, with 13 bases lying between them. The V gene's germline CDR1 is MNHNS and CDR2 SASEGT. The CDR3 loop is CASSEGAGRSYGYTF. As DNA, the CDR3 is TGTGCCAGCAGTGAAGGGGCAGGGCGGTCCTATGGCTACACCTTC.

J is TRBJ1-4 and V is TRBV5-1, with a tentative D call TRBD1 (6 bases). The CDR3 covers 16 residues. CDR1 and CDR2 from the germline V gene are SGHRS and YFSETQ. V was pared by 3 bases and J by 5 bases, with 17 bases between. The CDR3 reads CASSSSGGGGNEKLFF. The DNA of the CDR3 is TGCGCCAGCAGCTCCTCCGGGGGGGGCGGGAATGAAAAACTGTTTTTT.

The V call is TRBV11-2, the J call TRBJ1-3; D is uncertain. With 5 bases removed from V and 1 base from J, the gap between germline ends came to 9 bases. The germline V gene encodes CDR1 SGHAT and CDR2 FQNNGV. CDR3 size: 14 residues. The CDR3 protein is CASSPLGSGNTIYF. In DNA, the CDR3 is TGTGCCAGCAGCCCCCTGGGGTCTGGAAACACCATATATTTT.

This clone was seen only once. V gene TRBV9 combines with J gene TRBJ2-3; 10 positions match TRBD2. Germline CDR1 and CDR2: SGDLS and YYNGEE. Trimming took 4 bases from V and 4 from J; bases not matched to a gene: 9. This CDR3 region has 16 residues. CDR3 sequence: CASSPGASGGPDTQYF. The CDR3 nucleotides read TGTGCCAGCAGCCCAGGGGCTAGCGGGGGCCCAGATACGCAGTATTTT.

The chain joins TRBV29-1 to TRBJ2-5, with 13 positions matching TRBD2. With V trimmed by 8 bases and J by 9 bases, 12 bases remained unmatched. CDR3 size: 14 residues. The V gene's germline CDR1 is SQVTM and CDR2 ANQGSEA. In DNA, the CDR3 is TGCAGCCAGACTAGCGGGAGGCCGGGAGGGGCCCAGTACTTC. Translated, it gives CSQTSGRPGGAQYF.

The chain recombines TRBV9 with TRBJ2-1; 11 nucleotides agree with TRBD2. This CDR3 contains 19 residues. Germline V CDR1 and CDR2: SGDLS, YYNGEE. V lost 4 bases and J lost 13; bases outside the gene matches: 25. The CDR3 loop is CASSSPGQVVAGGEAGQFF. For the CDR3, the DNA is TGTGCCAGCAGCTCCCCCGGCCAAGTGGTAGCGGGAGGGGAGGCGGGCCAGTTCTTC.

This clone was observed a handful of times. The J gene is TRBJ2-1, the V gene TRBV29-1, with 8 bases lining up with TRBD2. Trimming cost V 3 bases and J 7 bases; bases outside gene matches: 8. Germline V gene lookup returns CDR1 SQVTM and CDR2 ANQGSEA. There are 14 residues in the CDR3. As DNA, the CDR3 is TGCAGCGTTGACGCGCGGGGGGTCGGGAATGAGCAGTTCTTC. It specifies CSVDARGVGNEQFF.

DNA for the CDR3: TGTGCCAGCAGTTACTCGAGTGTCGGGGGGGGCAATCAGCCCCAGCATTTT. It is translated as CASSYSSVGGGNQPQHF. The chain combines TRBV6-2 or TRBV6-3 with TRBJ1-5, with D perhaps matching TRBD1 (5 bases). Germline V CDR1 and CDR2: MNHEY, SVGEGT. The CDR3 has 17 residues. V was trimmed by 0 bases and J by 2 bases, leaving 14 bases between them.

A remark on this clone: Other DNA sequences in this specimen translate into the identical CDR3. The chain has TRBV24-1 and TRBJ2-3; D gene uncertain. This CDR3 has 12 residues. Trimming removed 5 bases from V and 1 base from J, with 3 bases in between. Germline CDR1 reads KGHDR; CDR2 reads SFDVKD. CDR3 residues: CATSGGTDTQYF. The CDR3 region has the DNA TGTGCCACCAGTGGGGGCACAGATACGCAGTATTTT.

The V gene is TRBV7-2, the J gene TRBJ2-3, with D possibly TRBD2 on 7 matching bases. Germline CDR1 reads SGHTA; CDR2 reads FQGNSA. The CDR3 length is 16 residues. V gave up 1 base and J gave up 4 bases, with 15 bases separating them. The CDR3 DNA is TGTGCCAGCAGCTTAGTGGGGGGGGCCAGTCCAGATACGCAGTATTTT. Translating it yields CASSLVGGASPDTQYF.

The chain combines TRBV24-1 with TRBJ2-2; no firm D call. Germline V lookup: CDR1 KGHDR, CDR2 SFDVKD. The CDR3 extends over 16 amino acids. Trimming pared 9 bases from V and 0 bases from J, leaving 16 bases between. The CDR3 loop reads CATGSGRKANTGELFF. CDR3 bases: TGTGCCACCGGTAGTGGGCGGAAAGCGAACACCGGGGAGCTGTTTTTT.

The V gene is TRBV7-2, the J gene TRBJ2-7; D gene unclear. V was cut by 5 bases and J by 0 bases, with 14 bases left in between. Germline lookup yields CDR1 SGHTA and CDR2 FQGNSA. The CDR3 runs 15 residues. The CDR3 region has the DNA TGTGCCAGCAGCCCCCGGGCAGAAATCTCCTACGAGCAGTACTTC. Residues: CASSPRAEISYEQYF.

The J gene is TRBJ1-2, the V gene TRBV7-9; 8 nucleotides align to TRBD1. CDR1 and CDR2 (germline): SEHNR, FQNEAQ (reference sequence). The CDR3 spans 13 residues. Unmatched junction bases numbered 7, after V lost 6 bases and J lost 7 bases. CDR3 DNA sequence: TGTGCCAGCAGATTACAGGGGGGATCTGGCTACACCTTC. It codes for CASRLQGGSGYTF.